The rows below give T cell receptor beta chains drawn from one sample of a study of blood T cell repertoires in COVID-19. Assay used: immunoSEQ multiplex PCR; TCRdb lists only in-frame clones, some missing. The data show 63,000 or so clones, with roughly 82% seen just once and roughly a sixth held by the top ten. Sample: peripheral blood. Source of these receptors: an older man with active COVID-19. CDR3s include the opening cysteine and the closing phenylalanine or tryptophan.

TRBV7-3	TRBJ2-3	CASSLTGSGDTQYF
TRBV11-3	TRBJ2-1	CASSLGDNRGGNEQFF
TRBV6-2/TRBV6-3	TRBJ2-1	CASSSRVPSYYNEQFF
TRBV5-5	TRBJ2-2	CASSSTSLAGGTGELFF
TRBV9	TRBJ1-1	CASSARDGYTEAFF
TRBV11-3	TRBJ1-2	CASSRLFGGRLSTENYGYTF
TRBV29-1	TRBJ1-2	CSVEPTGTYGYTF
TRBV7-2	TRBJ2-7	CASSLGQGEYEQYF
TRBV4-2	TRBJ2-4	CASSQDPGTSGSLAKNIQYF
TRBV6-2/TRBV6-3	TRBJ2-5	CASSYPTSGRSQETQYF
TRBV6-2/TRBV6-3	TRBJ2-1	CASSNAGTSGSKVENEQFF
TRBV7-8	TRBJ2-7	CASSFYTAISGTGYEQYF
TRBV7-3	TRBJ2-3	CASSHHSSGNTDTQYF
TRBV7-8	TRBJ2-7	CASSLGPSGSMDEQYF
TRBV6-2/TRBV6-3	TRBJ2-2	CASSRGGTGELFF
TRBV3-1/TRBV3-2	TRBJ2-1	CASSQLSSGGLLYNEQFF
TRBV7-2	TRBJ2-5	CASSFQGGTQYF
TRBV28	TRBJ2-2	CASIVGQGTGELFF
TRBV2	TRBJ2-1	CASLSKAGTGGYEQFF
TRBV7-9	TRBJ2-5	CASSGTSGETQYF
TRBV7-9	TRBJ2-3	CASSLLTVTSTDTQYF
TRBV2	TRBJ1-3	CASSENFRNTIYF
TRBV5-4	TRBJ1-2	CASSFDRDSYGYTF
TRBV18	TRBJ1-2	CASSQGQGARGYTF
TRBV29-1	TRBJ1-2	CSDMDRANYGYTF
TRBV2	TRBJ1-5	CASRDDRTNQPQHF
TRBV19	TRBJ2-7	CASSAALGHPPYEQYF
TRBV15	TRBJ1-1	CATSRDRGYTEAFF
TRBV7-8	TRBJ1-5	CASSLREQPQHF
TRBV6-6	TRBJ2-7	CASAGTGITYEQYF
TRBV28	TRBJ1-4	CASTLDGSGEKLFF
TRBV11-1	TRBJ1-5	CASSINDRSPQHF
TRBV14	TRBJ2-7	CASSLTKGQGTYEQYF
TRBV7-8	TRBJ2-5	CASSSRRETQYF
TRBV2	TRBJ2-5	CASSEAQETQYF
TRBV5-1	TRBJ2-3	CASSLGQGPTDTQYF
TRBV3-1/TRBV3-2	TRBJ2-3	CASSQESDSFWFSTDTQYF
TRBV7-2	TRBJ2-5	CASSLGEAETQYF
TRBV6-2/TRBV6-3	TRBJ1-5	CASSSRTGNQPQHF
TRBV5-1	TRBJ2-2	CASSLVGGQAGELFF
TRBV20-1	TRBJ1-1	CSAIRGTEAFF
TRBV25-1	TRBJ2-7	CASSEIGGGNEQYF
TRBV30	TRBJ2-2	CAWEGGVTGELFF
TRBV2	TRBJ2-1	CASSFPGQGANEQFF
TRBV4-2	TRBJ2-1	CASSHQTGEQFF
TRBV18	TRBJ2-1	CASSPLAGSYNEQFF
TRBV7-9	TRBJ1-3	CASSTDRAGNTIYF
TRBV7-9	TRBJ1-1	CASSEGVDTEAFF
TRBV11-2	TRBJ1-4	CATTGQGLLGEKLFF
TRBV7-3	TRBJ1-2	CAPPLDRPYGYTF
TRBV7-9	TRBJ2-5	CASSPGQGIETQYF
TRBV30	TRBJ1-4	CAWSVGGGDEKLFF
TRBV5-6	TRBJ1-2	CASSLGENHGYTF
TRBV12-3/TRBV12-4	TRBJ1-6	CASSGQINSPLHF
TRBV9	TRBJ2-2	CASRTSPLDVGELFF
TRBV4-3	TRBJ2-5	CASSQGALGRGYQETQYF
TRBV3-1/TRBV3-2	TRBJ2-7	CASSQDSTGTSGAYEQYF
TRBV7-9	TRBJ2-2	CASSFGSGFYTGELFF
TRBV7-6	TRBJ1-2	CASSANRGTNYGYTF